These T cell receptor beta chains were read from a single sample in a study of blood T cell repertoires in COVID-19. Here immunoSEQ multiplex PCR was the method, and the copy in TCRdb shows in-frame clones only, minus some. The sample has 200,000 to 250,000 clones; around four fifths are singletons. Sequenced material: peripheral blood. All receptors come from a woman in her seventies with COVID-19, enrolled during active disease. CDR3s include the opening cysteine and the closing phenylalanine or tryptophan. A D gene is named only where the DNA matches it firmly. Clone size is stated in some rows and not others, as once, few, many or a class when expanded.

abundance	v_gene	j_gene	d_gene	CDR3aa	CDR3nt
once	TRBV2	TRBJ2-1	-	CASKGQGGNEQFF	TGTGCCAGCAAGGGGCAGGGGGGCAATGAGCAGTTCTTC
once	TRBV5-1	TRBJ1-6	TRBD1	CASSLWSQGAGEWSYNSPLHF	TGCGCCAGCAGCTTGTGGTCACAGGGGGCTGGAGAGTGGTCCTATAATTCACCCCTCCACTTT
-	TRBV2	TRBJ1-2	TRBD1	CASSEDRGAGYTF	TGTGCCAGCAGTGAAGACAGGGGAGCAGGCTACACCTTC
-	TRBV19	TRBJ1-5	TRBD1	CASSGTGGQPQHF	TGTGCCAGTTCCGGGACAGGGGGTCAGCCCCAGCATTTT
-	TRBV15	TRBJ1-5	TRBD1	CATSDRVGNQPQHF	TGTGCCACCAGCGACAGGGTGGGCAATCAGCCCCAGCATTTT
-	TRBV5-1	TRBJ2-2	TRBD1	CASSLRGPGELFF	TGCGCCAGCAGCTTGAGGGGGCCCGGGGAGCTGTTTTTT
-	TRBV7-2	TRBJ2-7	TRBD2	CASSFSGRREQYF	TGTGCCAGCAGCTTTAGCGGGAGACGCGAGCAGTACTTC
-	TRBV5-4	TRBJ1-1	TRBD1	CASSSTGGGEAFF	TGTGCCAGCAGCTCTACAGGGGGCGGGGAAGCTTTCTTT
-	TRBV5-4	TRBJ2-5	TRBD2	CASSRSGLAGVGETQYF	TGTGCCAGCAGCAGATCGGGACTAGCGGGAGTAGGAGAGACCCAGTACTTC
once	TRBV28	TRBJ1-2	-	CASSSPRGANYGYTF	TGTGCCAGCAGTTCCCCGCGAGGAGCTAACTATGGCTACACCTTC
-	TRBV18	TRBJ1-3	-	CASSPRQQDSGNTIYF	TGTGCCAGCTCACCGCGACAGCAAGACTCTGGAAACACCATATATTTT
once	TRBV6-1	TRBJ1-2	-	CASSEAMGLLQGYTF	TGTGCCAGCAGTGAAGCGATGGGCCTGCTGCAGGGCTACACCTTC
-	TRBV28	TRBJ1-1	TRBD1	CASSSIRDSLSFFRAFF	TGTGCCAGCAGCTCGATAAGGGACAGCTTAAGCTTCTTTAGAGCTTTCTTT
-	TRBV9	TRBJ1-6	TRBD1	CASSPGQGVLDSPLHF	TGTGCCAGCAGCCCCGGCCAGGGGGTGTTGGATTCACCCCTCCACTTT
-	TRBV6-6	TRBJ1-2	-	CASSYDSAPSGYTF	TGTGCCAGCAGTTACGACAGCGCTCCGTCTGGCTACACCTTC
-	TRBV28	TRBJ1-2	-	CASWRGSNYGYTF	TGTGCCAGCTGGCGGGGTTCTAACTATGGCTACACCTTC
-	TRBV19	TRBJ1-5	-	CASSMLGQQPQHF	TGTGCCAGTAGTATGCTAGGACAACAGCCCCAGCATTTT
-	TRBV20-1	TRBJ2-3	-	CSAKGADTQYF	TGCAGTGCCAAGGGGGCAGATACGCAGTATTTT
-	TRBV28	TRBJ2-2	TRBD1	CASSYGQGALGELFF	TGTGCCAGCAGTTACGGACAGGGGGCATTAGGGGAGCTGTTTTTT
-	TRBV6-5	TRBJ2-7	TRBD1	CASTYTGGVGFEQYF	TGTGCCAGCACTTATACAGGGGGCGTTGGTTTCGAGCAGTACTTC
-	TRBV28	TRBJ1-6	-	CASSSSGRTSPLHF	TGTGCCAGCAGTTCATCGGGAAGGACTTCACCCCTCCACTTT
few	TRBV27	TRBJ1-2	-	CASSFYRGTSYGYTF	TGTGCCAGCAGTTTCTATAGGGGGACCTCCTATGGCTACACCTTC
few	TRBV28	TRBJ1-5	-	CASSFSAGDQPQHF	TGTGCCAGCAGTTTTTCAGCCGGGGATCAGCCCCAGCATTTT
-	TRBV11-2	TRBJ2-4	-	CASSFPAPGTQLAKNIQYF	TGTGCCAGCAGTTTTCCCGCACCCGGGACTCAACTAGCCAAAAACATTCAGTACTTC
-	TRBV5-1	TRBJ2-3	TRBD1	CASSLSGQEYTDTQYF	TGCGCCAGCAGCTTATCGGGACAGGAGTACACAGATACGCAGTATTTT
-	TRBV28	TRBJ2-7	TRBD2	CASSSSGIREKYF	TGTGCCAGCAGTAGTAGCGGGATAAGGGAAAAGTACTTC
once	TRBV27	TRBJ2-7	-	CASSLRGGAGPREQYF	TGTGCCAGCAGTTTAAGAGGTGGGGCAGGGCCACGCGAGCAGTACTTC
-	TRBV7-9	TRBJ2-7	-	CASSSGLGTDEQYF	TGTGCCAGCAGCTCCGGACTTGGAACGGACGAGCAGTACTTC
many	TRBV13	TRBJ2-7	TRBD2	CASSPPGLAASEQYF	TGTGCCAGCAGCCCGCCGGGACTAGCGGCTTCCGAGCAGTACTTC
-	TRBV15	TRBJ1-5	-	CATSSPGQGGRYSNQPQHF	TGTGCCACCAGCAGCCCCGGGCAGGGAGGCAGGTATAGCAATCAGCCCCAGCATTTT
once	TRBV28	TRBJ1-2	-	CASSFEGSLRPSSVNYGYTF	TGTGCCAGCAGTTTTGAAGGTTCACTACGACCGTCGTCGGTTAACTATGGCTACACCTTC
-	TRBV5-1	TRBJ1-1	-	CASSPQGGATEAFF	TGCGCCAGCAGCCCTCAGGGAGGGGCCACTGAAGCTTTCTTT
-	TRBV28	TRBJ2-7	TRBD2	CASTRGGTSGSPVNF	TGTGCCAGCACCCGAGGGGGGACTAGCGGGAGTCCCGTAAACTTC
-	TRBV5-1	TRBJ1-1	-	CASSLGSGSSTEAFF	TGCGCCAGCAGCTTGGGGTCAGGGTCCTCTACTGAAGCTTTCTTT
once	TRBV4-3	TRBJ2-1	-	CASSQGGSSYNEQFF	TGCGCCAGCAGCCAAGGGGGCAGCTCCTACAATGAGCAGTTCTTC
-	TRBV27	TRBJ2-7	TRBD2	CASSYSGTSGLYEQYF	TGTGCCAGCAGTTACTCCGGGACTAGCGGGTTATACGAGCAGTACTTC
-	TRBV19	TRBJ2-1	TRBD2	CASSTLQTSWYNEQFF	TGTGCCAGTAGTACCCTCCAGACTAGCTGGTACAATGAGCAGTTCTTC
-	TRBV28	TRBJ2-3	TRBD2	CASSVTGLAGEGTDTQYF	TGTGCCAGCAGTGTCACGGGACTAGCGGGAGAAGGCACAGATACGCAGTATTTT
-	TRBV7-6	TRBJ2-3	-	CASSLFKTKGSDTQYF	TGTGCCAGCAGCTTATTCAAGACAAAGGGGTCAGATACGCAGTATTTT
-	TRBV15	TRBJ1-4	TRBD1	CATSRDQTGTVEKLFF	TGTGCCACCAGCAGAGATCAAACAGGGACAGTCGAAAAACTGTTTTTT
-	TRBV5-6	TRBJ2-3	-	CASTHLLAQRANTQYF	TGTGCCAGCACTCACCTACTGGCCCAGCGCGCGAATACGCAGTATTTT
-	TRBV25-1	TRBJ2-7	TRBD2	CASSATSGTQAYF	TGTGCCAGCAGTGCGACTAGCGGGACCCAAGCGTACTTC
few	TRBV7-9	TRBJ2-7	-	CASSRSSLDEQYF	TGTGCCAGCAGCCGAAGTAGTTTGGACGAGCAGTACTTC
-	TRBV5-8	TRBJ2-2	TRBD2	CASSSDGRAGAGELFF	TGTGCCAGCAGCTCCGACGGGAGGGCCGGCGCCGGGGAGCTGTTTTTT
-	TRBV5-1	TRBJ1-2	TRBD1	CASSVTGDYGYTF	TGCGCCAGCAGCGTAACAGGGGACTATGGCTACACCTTC
-	TRBV18	TRBJ2-1	-	CASSLFSGEAYNEQFF	TGTGCCAGCTCACTATTTAGCGGAGAGGCCTACAATGAGCAGTTCTTC
-	TRBV24-1	TRBJ2-1	-	CATSDSGGPYNEQFF	TGTGCCACCAGTGATTCTGGCGGCCCCTACAATGAGCAGTTCTTC
-	TRBV18	TRBJ1-1	TRBD1	CASSPRTGGTNTEAFF	TGTGCCAGCTCACCTAGGACAGGTGGGACAAACACTGAAGCTTTCTTT
-	TRBV28	TRBJ2-7	TRBD2	CASSEGLAGYEQYF	TGTGCCAGCAGTGAGGGACTAGCTGGCTACGAGCAGTACTTC
-	TRBV21-1	TRBJ2-5	-	CASSKGAASERQQETQYF	TGTGCCAGCAGCAAAGGAGCGGCTAGCGAGCGACAGCAAGAGACCCAGTACTTC
-	TRBV30	TRBJ2-1	TRBD2	CAWSVPRGLAVYNEQFF	TGTGCCTGGAGTGTACCCCGGGGACTAGCGGTTTACAATGAGCAGTTCTTC
-	TRBV7-2	TRBJ2-3	-	CASSPAFTSTDTQYF	TGTGCCAGCAGCCCAGCGTTTACTAGCACAGATACGCAGTATTTT
-	TRBV11-2	TRBJ2-7	-	CASSFRGNGEQYF	TGTGCCAGCAGCTTTCGGGGTAACGGGGAGCAGTACTTC
few	TRBV28	TRBJ1-2	-	CASSFGGTDYGYTF	TGTGCCAGCAGTTTCGGGGGGACGGACTATGGCTACACCTTC
-	TRBV29-1	TRBJ1-1	-	CSVVTSRTEAFF	TGCAGCGTTGTAACGAGTCGGACTGAAGCTTTCTTT
-	TRBV24-1	TRBJ2-5	-	CATRGSGETQYF	TGTGCCACCAGGGGGAGTGGAGAGACCCAGTACTTC
-	TRBV5-8	TRBJ2-3	TRBD1	CASSLGLGFHRGRTDTQYF	TGTGCCAGCAGTTTGGGGCTTGGATTTCACAGGGGACGCACAGATACGCAGTATTTT
-	TRBV7-8	TRBJ2-1	TRBD2	CASSSDSSGMVWNEQFF	TGTGCCAGCAGCTCAGACTCTAGCGGGATGGTCTGGAATGAGCAGTTCTTC
-	TRBV11-2	TRBJ1-2	-	CASSLFGGKGYTF	TGTGCCAGCAGCTTATTCGGGGGGAAAGGCTACACCTTC
-	TRBV9	TRBJ2-3	-	CASSVKTSRDTQYF	TGTGCCAGCAGCGTAAAAACTAGCCGAGATACGCAGTATTTT